This T cell receptor (beta chain) was recovered during a study of cytomegalovirus exposure and HLA in healthy donors. The table came from immunoSEQ multiplex PCR; TCRdb's copy has only in-frame clones and leaves some out. In the table there are approximately 260,000 clones, around 87% of which are singletons. The sample taken for sequencing was PBMCs. The receptor was isolated from a woman in her twenties or thirties in good health and CMV-seropositive.

CDR3 bases: TGTGCTAGTGGTTTGACCTGGACAGGGGAGGGTCAGCCCCAGCATTTT. It codes for CASGLTWTGEGQPQHF. The V and J genes are TRBV12-5 and TRBJ1-5, with TRBD1 matching over 9 bases. The CDR3 length is 16 residues. After removal of 2 bases from V and 6 bases from J, the junction contained 8 bases not matched to a gene. Germline V gene sequence: CDR1 LGHNT, CDR2 FRNRAP.